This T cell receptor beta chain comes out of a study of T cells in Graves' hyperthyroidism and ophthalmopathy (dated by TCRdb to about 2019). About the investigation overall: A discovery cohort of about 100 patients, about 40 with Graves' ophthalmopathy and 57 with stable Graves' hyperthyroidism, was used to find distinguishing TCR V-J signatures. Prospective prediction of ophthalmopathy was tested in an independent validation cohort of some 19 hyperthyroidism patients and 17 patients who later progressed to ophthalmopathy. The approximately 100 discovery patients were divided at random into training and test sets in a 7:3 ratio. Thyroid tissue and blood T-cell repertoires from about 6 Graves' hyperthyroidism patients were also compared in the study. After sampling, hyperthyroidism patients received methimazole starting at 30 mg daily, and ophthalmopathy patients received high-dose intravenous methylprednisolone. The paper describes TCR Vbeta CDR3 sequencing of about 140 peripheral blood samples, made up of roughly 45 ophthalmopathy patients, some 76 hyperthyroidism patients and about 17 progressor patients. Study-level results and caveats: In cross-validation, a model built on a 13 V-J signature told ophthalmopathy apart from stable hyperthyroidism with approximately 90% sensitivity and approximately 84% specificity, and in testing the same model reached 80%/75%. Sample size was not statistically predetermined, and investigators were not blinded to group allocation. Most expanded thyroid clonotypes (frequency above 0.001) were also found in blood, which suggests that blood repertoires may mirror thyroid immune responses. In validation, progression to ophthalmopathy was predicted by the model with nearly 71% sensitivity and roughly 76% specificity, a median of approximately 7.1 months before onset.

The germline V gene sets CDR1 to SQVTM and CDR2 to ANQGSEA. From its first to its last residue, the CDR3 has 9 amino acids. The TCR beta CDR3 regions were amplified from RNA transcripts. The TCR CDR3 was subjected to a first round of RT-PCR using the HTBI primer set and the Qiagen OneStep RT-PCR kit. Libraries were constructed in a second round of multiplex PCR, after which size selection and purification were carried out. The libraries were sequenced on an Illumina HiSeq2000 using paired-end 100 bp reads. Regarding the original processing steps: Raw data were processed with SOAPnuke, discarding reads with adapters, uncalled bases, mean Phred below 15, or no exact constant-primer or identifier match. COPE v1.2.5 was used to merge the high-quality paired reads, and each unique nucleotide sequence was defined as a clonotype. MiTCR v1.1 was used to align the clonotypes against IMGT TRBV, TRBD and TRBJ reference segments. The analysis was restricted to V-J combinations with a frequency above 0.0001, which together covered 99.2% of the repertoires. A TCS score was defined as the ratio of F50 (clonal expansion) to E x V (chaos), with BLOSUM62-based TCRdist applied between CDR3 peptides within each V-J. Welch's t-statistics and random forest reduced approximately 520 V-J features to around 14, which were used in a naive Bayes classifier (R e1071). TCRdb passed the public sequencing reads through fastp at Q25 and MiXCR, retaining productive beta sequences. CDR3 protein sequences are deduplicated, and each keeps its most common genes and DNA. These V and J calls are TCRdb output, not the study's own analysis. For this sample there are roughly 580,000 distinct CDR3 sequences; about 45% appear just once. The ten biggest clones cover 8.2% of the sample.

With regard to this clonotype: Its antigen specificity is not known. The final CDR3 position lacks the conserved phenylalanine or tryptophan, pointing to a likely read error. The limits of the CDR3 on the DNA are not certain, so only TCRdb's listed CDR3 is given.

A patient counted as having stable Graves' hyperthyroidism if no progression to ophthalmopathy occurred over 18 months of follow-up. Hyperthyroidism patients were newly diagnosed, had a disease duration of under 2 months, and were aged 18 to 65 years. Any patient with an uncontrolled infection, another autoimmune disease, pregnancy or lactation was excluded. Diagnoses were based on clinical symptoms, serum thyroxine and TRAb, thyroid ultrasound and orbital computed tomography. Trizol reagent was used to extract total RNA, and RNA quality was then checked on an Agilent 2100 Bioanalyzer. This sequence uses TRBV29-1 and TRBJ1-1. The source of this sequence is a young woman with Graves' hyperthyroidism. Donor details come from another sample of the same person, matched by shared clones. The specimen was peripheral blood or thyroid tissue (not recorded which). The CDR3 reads CSVDHRANY.